This T cell receptor beta chain stems from a study of T cells in Graves' hyperthyroidism and ophthalmopathy. Investigators excluded patients with uncontrolled infection, other autoimmune disease, pregnancy or lactation. The TCR beta CDR3 regions underwent amplification using RNA transcripts as the source. Using the HTBI primer set, a first-round RT-PCR was run on the TCR CDR3. MiXCR, applied by TCRdb to the multiplex PCR reads, yields one record per CDR3 protein. This table holds about 600,000 distinct CDR3 sequences, more than 14% found once. The CDR3 totals 17 residues. The V gene end was trimmed by 2 bases and the J gene end by 2 bases; junction bases not matched to a gene: 10. CDR1 and CDR2 (germline): MNHEY, SMNVEV (reference sequence).

The rearrangement joins TRBV27 to TRBJ2-5, with 8 nucleotides matching TRBD2. Material: blood. This clonotype was obtained from a woman aged 50 to 60 with Graves' ophthalmopathy. Written as DNA, the CDR3 is TGTGCCAGCAGTTTAAGGGCCCCGGGACTAGGGCAAGAGACCCAGTACTTC. This codes for CASSLRAPGLGQETQYF.